Listed here are 8 T cell receptor beta chains from one sample, sequenced in a study of shared clonotypes between healthy human individuals. This table comes from immunoSEQ multiplex PCR, and its TCRdb copy is limited to in-frame clones, with some not included. The sample records roughly 2.2 million clones, roughly 90% being singletons. Sample: naive CD4+ T cells from PBMCs. Described subset: CD45RA+ positively selected. The receptors stem from a man aged 18 to 30 in good health. Some clones in this sample may be carry-over from other donors' samples.

This clone appeared once. The V and J genes are TRBV9 and TRBJ2-2; no definite D call. CDR3 length equals 12 residues. V was trimmed by 4 bases and J by 6 bases, leaving 7 bases between them. Germline V gene lookup returns CDR1 SGDLS and CDR2 YYNGEE. CDR3 nucleotide sequence: TGTGCCAGCAGCCTGGGTTCCGGGGAGCTGTTTTTT. It yields the protein CASSLGSGELFF.

The V gene is TRBV6-5, the J gene TRBJ1-4; TRBD1 is a possible D gene (5 bases). This CDR3 is 13 amino acids long. Germline CDR1 is MNHEY and CDR2 is SVGAGI. Trimming took off 6 bases at V and 3 bases at J, with 8 bases between the two ends. For the CDR3, the DNA is TGTGCCAGCAGGTACAGGTCTAATGAAAAACTGTTTTTT. Amino acids: CASRYRSNEKLFF.

The genes are TRBV7-9 and TRBJ2-5; D is ambiguous. The CDR3 has 14 residues. The germline gives CDR1 SEHNR, CDR2 FQNEAQ (reference sequence). The V gene lost 5 bases and the J gene lost 5 bases, with 15 bases spanning the gap. The chain's CDR3 is CASSPNQRTETQYF. The CDR3 coding sequence is TGTGCCAGCAGCCCGAATCAGAGAACGGAGACCCAGTACTTC.

This rearrangement joins TRBV7-3 to TRBJ2-2; TRBD1 is a possible D gene (5 bases). Germline V gene lookup returns CDR1 SGHTA and CDR2 FQGTGA. CDR3 length: 14 amino acids. V dropped 1 base and J dropped 8 bases, with 11 bases sitting between them. CDR3 sequence: CASSLNRGAGELFF. The CDR3 DNA is TGTGCCAGCAGCTTAAATCGTGGGGCGGGGGAGCTGTTTTTT.

This chain links TRBV4-3 with TRBJ1-2; possible D gene TRBD1, 5 bases. Trimming took off 1 base at V and 7 bases at J, with 16 bases between the two ends. The CDR3 contains 15 residues. Germline-derived CDR1 and CDR2 are LGHNA and YSLEER. Written as DNA, the CDR3 is TGCGCCAGCAGCCAAGCTGGGACTTATGCGTCTGGCTACACCTTC. It specifies CASSQAGTYASGYTF.

V is TRBV5-4 and J is TRBJ1-4; 7 bases match TRBD1. V lost 3 bases to trimming and J lost 8 bases; unmatched junction nucleotides: 10. The CDR3 has 15 amino acids. From germline, CDR1 is SGHNT and CDR2 YYREEE (reference sequence). CDR3 in DNA: TGTGCCAGCAGCTCAATGACAGGGTCCGGAGAAAAACTGTTTTTT. Protein product: CASSSMTGSGEKLFF.

This clone was recorded a few times. The chain couples TRBV6-1 to TRBJ1-3, with unresolved D. The germline gives CDR1 MNHNS, CDR2 SASEGT. This CDR3 comprises 14 residues. V was pared by 0 bases and J by 3 bases, with 6 bases between. The CDR3 DNA sequence: TGTGCCAGCAGTGAAGCAGGGAATGGAAACACCATATATTTT. Translated, it gives CASSEAGNGNTIYF.

Note on this clone: The identical CDR3 is also encoded by other nucleotide sequences in the sample. This sequence joins TRBV9 and TRBJ1-3; possible D gene TRBD1, 5 bases. The CDR3 covers 14 residues. The V end was cut by 2 bases, the J end by 2 bases, with 8 bases between. Germline CDR1 SGDLS, CDR2 YYNGEE. The CDR3 loop reads CASSVGGTGNTIYF. The DNA for the CDR3 is TGTGCCAGCAGCGTGGGGGGAACTGGAAACACCATATATTTT. Variable domain in full (rest from reference TRBV9 and TRBJ1-3): DSGVTQTPKHLITATGQRVTLRCSPRSGDLSVYWYQQSLDQGLQFLIQYYNGEERAKGNILERFSAQQFPDLHSELNLSSLELGDSALYFCASSVGGTGNTIYFGEGSWLTVV.